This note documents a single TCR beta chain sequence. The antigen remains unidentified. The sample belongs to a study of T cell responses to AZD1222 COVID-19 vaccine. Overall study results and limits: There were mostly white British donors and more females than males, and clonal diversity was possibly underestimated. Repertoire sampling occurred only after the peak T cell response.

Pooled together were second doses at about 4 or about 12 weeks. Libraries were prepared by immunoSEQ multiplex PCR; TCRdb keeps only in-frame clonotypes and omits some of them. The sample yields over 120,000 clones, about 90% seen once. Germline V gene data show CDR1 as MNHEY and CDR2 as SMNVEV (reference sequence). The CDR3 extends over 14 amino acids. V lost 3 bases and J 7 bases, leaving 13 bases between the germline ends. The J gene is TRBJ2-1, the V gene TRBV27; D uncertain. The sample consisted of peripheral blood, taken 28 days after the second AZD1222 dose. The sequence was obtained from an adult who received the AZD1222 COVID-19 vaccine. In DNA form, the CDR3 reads TGTGCCAGCAGTTTCCCACCCCGCAGGAATGAGCAGTTCTTC. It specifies CASSFPPRRNEQFF.